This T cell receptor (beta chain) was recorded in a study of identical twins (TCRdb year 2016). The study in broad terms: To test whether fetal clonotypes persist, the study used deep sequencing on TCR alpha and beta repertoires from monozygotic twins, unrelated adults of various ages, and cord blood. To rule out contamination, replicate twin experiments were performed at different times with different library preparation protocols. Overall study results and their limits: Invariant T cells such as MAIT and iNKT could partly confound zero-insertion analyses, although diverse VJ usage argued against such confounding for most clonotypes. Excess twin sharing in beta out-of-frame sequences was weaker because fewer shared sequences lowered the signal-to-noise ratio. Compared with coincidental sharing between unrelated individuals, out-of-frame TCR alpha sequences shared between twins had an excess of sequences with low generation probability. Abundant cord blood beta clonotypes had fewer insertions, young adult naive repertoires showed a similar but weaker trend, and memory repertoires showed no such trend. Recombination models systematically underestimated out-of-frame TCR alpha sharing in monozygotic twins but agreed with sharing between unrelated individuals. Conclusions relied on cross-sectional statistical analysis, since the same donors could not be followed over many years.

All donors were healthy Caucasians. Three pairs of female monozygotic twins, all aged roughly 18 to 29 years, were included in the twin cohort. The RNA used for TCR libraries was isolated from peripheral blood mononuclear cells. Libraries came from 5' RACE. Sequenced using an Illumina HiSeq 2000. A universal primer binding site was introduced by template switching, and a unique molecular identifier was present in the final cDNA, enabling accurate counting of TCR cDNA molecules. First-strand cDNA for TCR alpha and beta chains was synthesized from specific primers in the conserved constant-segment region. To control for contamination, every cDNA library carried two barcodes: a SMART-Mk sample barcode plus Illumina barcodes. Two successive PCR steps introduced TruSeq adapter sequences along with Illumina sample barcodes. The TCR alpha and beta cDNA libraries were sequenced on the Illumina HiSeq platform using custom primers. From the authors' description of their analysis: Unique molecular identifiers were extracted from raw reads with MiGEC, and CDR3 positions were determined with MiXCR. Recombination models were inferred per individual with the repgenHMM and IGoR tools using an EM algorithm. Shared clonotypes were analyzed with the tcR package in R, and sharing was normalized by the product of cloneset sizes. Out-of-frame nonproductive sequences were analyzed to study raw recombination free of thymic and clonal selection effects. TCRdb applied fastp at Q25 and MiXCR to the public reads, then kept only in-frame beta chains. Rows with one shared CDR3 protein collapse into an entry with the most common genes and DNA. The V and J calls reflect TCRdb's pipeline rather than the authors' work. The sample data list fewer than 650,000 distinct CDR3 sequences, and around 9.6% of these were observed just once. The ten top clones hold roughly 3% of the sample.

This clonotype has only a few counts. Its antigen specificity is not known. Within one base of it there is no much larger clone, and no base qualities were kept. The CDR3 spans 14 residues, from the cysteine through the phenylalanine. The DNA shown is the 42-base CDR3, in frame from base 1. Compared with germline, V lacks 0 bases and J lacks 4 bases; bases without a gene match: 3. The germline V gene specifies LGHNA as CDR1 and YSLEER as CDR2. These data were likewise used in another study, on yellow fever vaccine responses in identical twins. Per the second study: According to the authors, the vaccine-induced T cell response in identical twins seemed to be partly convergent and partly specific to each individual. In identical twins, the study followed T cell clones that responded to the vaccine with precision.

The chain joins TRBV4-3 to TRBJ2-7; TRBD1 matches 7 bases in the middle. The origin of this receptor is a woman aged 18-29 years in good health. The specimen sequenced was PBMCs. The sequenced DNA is TGCGCCAGCAGCCAAGATCAGACAGGGTACGAGCAGTACTTC. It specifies CASSQDQTGYEQYF.